These 2 T cell receptor beta chains originate from one sample sequenced in a study of T cell changes during pregnancy in multiple sclerosis. Data came from immunoSEQ multiplex PCR; TCRdb stores just in-frame clones and leaves some out. This repertoire shows about 58,000 clones, about 90% found once; its top ten account for just under 0.5%. Sample: CD4+ T cells from peripheral blood mononuclear cells, taken after pregnancy. Receptors originate from a female donor in good health, enrolled as a control in a pregnancy study.

The chain employs TRBV7-8 and TRBJ2-7, with 8 bases identical to TRBD2. The junction had 13 bases not matched to a gene; V was cut back by 7 bases and J by 5 bases. The CDR3 is 15 residues long. Germline V gene data show CDR1 as SGHVS and CDR2 as FQNEAQ. The CDR3 sequence is CASTRGGGGSDEQYF. For the CDR3, the DNA is TGTGCCAGCACCCGGGGGGGCGGGGGGAGCGACGAGCAGTACTTC. Supplemented by reference TRBV7-8 and TRBJ2-7, the full variable domain reads GAGVSQSPRYKVAKRGQDVALRCDPISGHVSLFWYQQALGQGPEFLTYFQNEAQLDKSGLPSDRFFAERPEGSVSTLKIQRTQQEDSAVYLCASTRGGGGSDEQYFGPGTRLTVT.

The chain employs TRBV5-6 and TRBJ1-3; a weak D match, TRBD1 (6 bases). This CDR3 is 14 amino acids long. Germline CDR1 SGHDT, CDR2 YYEEEE. The V end was cut by 2 bases, the J end by 4 bases, with 10 bases between. The CDR3 DNA follows: TGTGCCAGCAGCTTTTTGACAGGCGGAAACACCATATATTTT. Protein product: CASSFLTGGNTIYF.